Following are 30 T cell receptor beta chains from one sample sequenced in a study of cytomegalovirus exposure and HLA in healthy donors (dated by TCRdb to the late 2010s). The library came from the immunoSEQ multiplex PCR assay. A mixture of 60 forward primers for TCR Vbeta segments and 13 reverse primers for TCR Jbeta segments was used in the multiplex PCR. The clones in this table, taken by TCRdb from immuneACCESS, are in-frame only. Not every clone is retained; where verified, under half of the shortfall comes from an unresolved V gene, and the cause of the rest is unknown. The sample table contains 120,000 to 150,000 clones; only one count was recorded for approximately 80% of them. The top ten clones comprise 3.5% to 5.5% of the sample. The sample taken for sequencing was PBMCs. The receptors derive from a woman aged 40 to 55 in good health and CMV-seropositive.

The V call is TRBV18, the J call TRBJ1-1; D uncertain. Germline lookup yields CDR1 KGHSH and CDR2 LQKENI. CDR3 length: 15 amino acids. V lost 3 bases and J 0 bases, leaving 11 bases between the germline ends. The CDR3 nucleotides are TGTGCCAGCTCACCCGCCCGGGTCTTGAACACTGAAGCTTTCTTT. Residues: CASSPARVLNTEAFF.

V gene TRBV7-2 combines with J gene TRBJ2-3; possible D gene TRBD2, 5 bases. This CDR3 spans 14 amino acids. V gave up 6 bases and J gave up 3 bases, with 13 bases separating them. Germline V gene data show CDR1 as SGHTA and CDR2 as FQGNSA. As DNA, the CDR3 is TGTGCCAGCAGTTCCACTCCGGGGACAGATACGCAGTATTTT. This gives the protein CASSSTPGTDTQYF.

The chain recombines TRBV28 with TRBJ1-3, with 7 bases that match TRBD1. The V segment lost 3 bases and the J segment 3 bases; nucleotides outside the gene matches: 8. The CDR3 is made up of 16 amino acids. Germline V lookup: CDR1 MDHEN, CDR2 SYDVKM. The CDR3 protein is CASSFSDREFGNTIYF. The CDR3 region has the DNA TGTGCCAGCAGTTTTTCTGACAGGGAATTTGGAAACACCATATATTTT. Supplemented by reference TRBV28 and TRBJ1-3, the full variable domain reads DVKVTQSSRYLVKRTGEKVFLECVQDMDHENMFWYRQDPGLGLRLIYFSYDVKMKEKGDIPEGYSVSREKKERFSLILESASTNQTSMYLCASSFSDREFGNTIYFGEGSWLTVV.

The chain has TRBV30 and TRBJ2-7; 8 bases line up with TRBD1. This CDR3 has 15 residues. The germline gives CDR1 GTSNPN, CDR2 SVGIG (reference sequence). The V gene end was trimmed by 1 base and the J gene end by 2 bases; junction bases not matched to a gene: 7. The CDR3: CAWSGTGSRTYEQYF. The CDR3, as DNA: TGTGCCTGGAGTGGGACAGGGAGTCGGACCTACGAGCAGTACTTC.

The chain has TRBV28 and TRBJ2-4, with 9 bases identical to TRBD2. The CDR3 is made up of 14 amino acids. J lost 5 bases, V lost 6 bases, and 5 bases had no gene match. Germline values: CDR1 MDHEN, CDR2 SYDVKM. Here the CDR3 reads CASRGQRGENIQYF. In DNA, the CDR3 is TGTGCCAGCAGAGGTCAGCGGGGGGAAAACATTCAGTACTTC.

The chain carries TRBV2 and TRBJ2-1; 13 bases are a match to TRBD2. CDR1 SNHLY and CDR2 FYNNEI come from the germline V gene. Trimming at V came to 6 bases and at J to 4 bases, leaving 0 bases not matched to a gene. CDR3 length: 14 amino acids. The CDR3 loop is CASRGLAGYNEQFF. Here the CDR3 DNA reads TGTGCCAGCAGGGGACTAGCGGGGTACAATGAGCAGTTCTTC.

The V gene is TRBV30, the J gene TRBJ2-1; 16 bases line up with TRBD2. The CDR3 loop spans 20 amino acids. CDR1 GTSNPN and CDR2 SVGIG come from the germline V gene (reference sequence). The junction had 8 bases not matched to a gene; V was cut back by 0 bases and J by 0 bases. The CDR3, as DNA: TGTGCCTGGAGTGTACGATCGGGACTAGCGGGAGGGGTCTCCTACAATGAGCAGTTCTTC. Its protein is CAWSVRSGLAGGVSYNEQFF.

This chain uses TRBV19 with TRBJ1-5, with 9 bases fitting TRBD1. CDR1 and CDR2 from the germline V gene are LNHDA and SQIVND (reference sequence). The CDR3 has 15 residues. V lost 5 bases to trimming and J lost 1 base; unmatched junction nucleotides: 3. The CDR3 protein is CASSWGQGSNQPQHF. CDR3 bases: TGTGCCAGTAGTTGGGGACAGGGAAGCAATCAGCCCCAGCATTTT.

This clone was observed a few times. This chain uses TRBV6-5 with TRBJ1-2; maybe TRBD1 (6 bases). The CDR3 spans 13 residues. CDR1 is MNHEY, CDR2 SVGAGI, per germline. V lost 4 bases, J lost 4 bases, and 10 bases lay in between. DNA of the CDR3: TGTGCCAGCAGTTCGACAGGAGTCTATGGCTACACCTTC. It translates to CASSSTGVYGYTF.

This clone has only one observation. The chain employs TRBV6-5 and TRBJ2-5; D is unclear. The end of the DNA fits TRBJ2-7 better, so the J call may be wrong. The germline V gene encodes CDR1 MNHEY and CDR2 SVGAGI. This CDR3 region has 15 residues. CDR3 in DNA: TGTGCCAGCAGTTACTCGAGAACAGTCTCCTACGAGCAGTACTTC. Amino acids: CASSYSRTVSYEQYF.

The chain recombines TRBV7-9 with TRBJ2-7, with 8 bases lining up with TRBD2. Germline V CDR1 and CDR2: SEHNR, FQNEAQ (reference sequence). The CDR3 extends over 14 amino acids. V lost 5 bases to trimming and J lost 4 bases; unmatched junction nucleotides: 7. The CDR3 protein is CASSLLAGGYEQYF. In nucleotides, the CDR3 is TGTGCCAGCAGCCTCTTGGCGGGAGGTTACGAGCAGTACTTC.

The V and J genes are TRBV7-6 and TRBJ1-1, with D perhaps TRBD1 (6 bases). Germline V gene data show CDR1 as SGHVS and CDR2 as FNYEAQ. The CDR3 consists of 15 residues. V dropped 1 base and J dropped 5 bases, with 14 bases sitting between them. The CDR3 loop is CASSLGGEGGTEAFF. In nucleotides, the CDR3 is TGTGCCAGCAGCTTAGGGGGGGAGGGGGGGACTGAAGCTTTCTTT.

This clone has only one observation. V gene TRBV30 combines with J gene TRBJ2-1; D may be TRBD1 (6 bases). The CDR3 is 13 amino acids. Per the germline V gene, CDR1 is GTSNPN and CDR2 is SVGIG (reference sequence). Trimming left V 2 bases short and J 7 bases short, with 12 bases between. The CDR3 region has the DNA TGTGCCTGGAGTCACGGGACACAAAATGAGCAGTTCTTC. Translating it yields CAWSHGTQNEQFF.

The rearrangement uses TRBV6-6 and TRBJ1-2; 7 positions match TRBD1. Trimming took 4 bases from V and 6 from J; bases not matched to a gene: 8. The CDR3 is 14 residues long. The germline V gene has CDR1 MNHNY and CDR2 SVGAGI (reference sequence). The CDR3 DNA follows: TGTGCCAGCAGTTTTCGGGACAGCCCCAATGGCTACACCTTC. As protein: CASSFRDSPNGYTF.

The rearrangement joins TRBV6-6 to TRBJ2-1; D is unresolved. Trimming pared 7 bases from V and 0 bases from J, leaving 10 bases between. The CDR3 length is 14 residues. CDR1 MNHNY and CDR2 SVGAGI come from the germline V gene (reference sequence). The CDR3 spells CASILISSYNEQFF. The CDR3 DNA reads TGTGCCAGCATCCTTATTAGCTCCTACAATGAGCAGTTCTTC.

V usage is TRBV28 and J usage is TRBJ1-5; TRBD1 agrees at 7 bases. V shed 6 bases, J shed 12 bases, and the junction held 17 bases outside the gene matches. CDR1 MDHEN and CDR2 SYDVKM come from the germline V gene. There are 15 residues in the CDR3. The CDR3 is CASSDPGQISAGQHF. The CDR3 region has the DNA TGTGCCAGCAGCGACCCGGGACAGATATCAGCGGGCCAGCATTTT.

V gene TRBV18 combines with J gene TRBJ2-7; 9 bases are a match to TRBD1. Germline assignment: CDR1 KGHSH and CDR2 LQKENI. Trimming cost V 3 bases and J 7 bases; bases outside gene matches: 10. CDR3 length: 15 residues. CDR3 region: CASSPGTGTPGEQYF. DNA for the CDR3: TGTGCCAGCTCACCCGGGACAGGGACTCCGGGGGAGCAGTACTTC.

The chain employs TRBV6-1 and TRBJ2-2; possibly TRBD2 for D (6 bases). Trimming shortened V by 6 bases and J by 4 bases, and 12 bases separated the two germline ends. The CDR3 has 14 amino acids. The V gene's germline CDR1 is MNHNS and CDR2 SASEGT. The chain's CDR3 is CASRGGQFTGELFF. The CDR3 nucleotides read TGTGCCAGCAGGGGAGGACAATTCACCGGGGAGCTGTTTTTT.

This chain uses TRBV7-2 with TRBJ1-5; D ambiguous. The CDR3 has 14 residues. From germline, CDR1 is SGHTA and CDR2 FQGNSA. The V gene lost 3 bases and the J gene lost 6 bases, with 12 bases spanning the gap. CDR3 nucleotide sequence: TGTGCCAGCAGCTTGACCCCTTACAGTCAGCCCCAGCATTTT. It is translated as CASSLTPYSQPQHF.

V usage is TRBV19 and J usage is TRBJ2-7, with 8 positions matching TRBD1. The trim removed 5 bases at V and 4 bases at J, leaving 10 bases unmatched. The length of the CDR3 is 15 residues. Germline V CDR1 and CDR2: LNHDA, SQIVND (reference sequence). The CDR3 reads CASSGPGQGWYEQYF. The CDR3 coding sequence is TGTGCCAGTAGTGGACCCGGACAGGGATGGTACGAGCAGTACTTC.

In DNA form, the CDR3 reads TGTGCCAGCAGCCAGCCGGGACAGGCGAACACTGAAGCTTTCTTT. Its protein product is CASSQPGQANTEAFF. The chain combines TRBV7-9 with TRBJ1-1; 8 nucleotides align to TRBD1. Germline CDR1 SEHNR, CDR2 FQNEAQ (reference sequence). The V segment lost 5 bases and the J segment 1 base; nucleotides outside the gene matches: 6. The CDR3 runs 15 residues.

The chain joins TRBV4-1 to TRBJ2-7, with TRBD2 matching over 10 bases. The V segment lost 7 bases and the J segment 2 bases; nucleotides outside the gene matches: 8. From germline, CDR1 is MGHRA and CDR2 YSYEKL. The CDR3 has 15 residues. The CDR3 loop is CASTPLAGATYEQYF. Written as DNA, the CDR3 is TGCGCCAGCACACCGCTAGCGGGGGCTACCTACGAGCAGTACTTC.

The chain carries TRBV7-2 and TRBJ1-3, with no clear D. Trimming removed 1 base from V and 7 bases from J, with 8 bases in between. The CDR3 runs to 13 residues. The germline V gene encodes CDR1 SGHTA and CDR2 FQGNSA. The CDR3 nucleotides read TGTGCCAGCAGCTTAGGTGGAGTTAACACCATATATTTT. Protein: CASSLGGVNTIYF.

The chain uses TRBV5-1 and TRBJ1-2, with 9 bases identical to TRBD1. V was pared by 5 bases and J by 7 bases, with 9 bases of the junction left unmatched. This CDR3 comprises 14 residues. Germline V gene data show CDR1 as SGHRS and CDR2 as YFSETQ. The CDR3 nucleotides are TGCGCCAGCAGTCGGCCGGGACAGGGTACTGGCTACACCTTC. Protein: CASSRPGQGTGYTF. Combining the CDR3 with reference TRBV5-1 and TRBJ1-2 gives the whole variable domain KAGVTQTPRYLIKTRGQQVTLSCSPISGHRSVSWYQQTPGQGLQFLFEYFSETQRNKGNFPGRFSGRQFSNSRSEMNVSTLELGDSALYLCASSRPGQGTGYTFGSGTRLTVV.

The rearrangement uses TRBV6-5 and TRBJ1-1; 8 bases match TRBD1. CDR1 and CDR2 from the germline V gene are MNHEY and SVGAGI. CDR3 size: 14 residues. J gave up 0 bases and V 6 bases, and 3 bases lay outside the gene matches. CDR3 amino acids: CASSPGQVNTEAFF. The CDR3 DNA sequence: TGTGCCAGCAGCCCGGGACAGGTGAACACTGAAGCTTTCTTT.

This chain links TRBV5-6 with TRBJ2-3, with D maybe TRBD1 (5 bases). This CDR3 has 17 residues. Between the trimmed V and J ends, which lost 3 bases and 2 bases, there was a span of 19 bases. Germline V CDR1 and CDR2: SGHDT, YYEEEE. In nucleotides, the CDR3 is TGTGCCAGCAGCTACCCTCGACAGCTTTCAAACACAGATACGCAGTATTTT. Protein product: CASSYPRQLSNTDTQYF.

The gene calls are TRBV19 and TRBJ2-2; TRBD1 is a possible D gene (6 bases). Trimming removed 8 bases at V and 7 bases at J, with 14 bases between. CDR1 LNHDA and CDR2 SQIVND come from the germline V gene (reference sequence). The CDR3 has 13 residues. The CDR3 DNA reads TGTGCCAGTGCAGGGGAGTACAGCGGGGAGCTGTTTTTT. Protein product: CASAGEYSGELFF.

J is TRBJ2-5 and V is TRBV15; 10 bases align to TRBD2. CDR1 is LNHNV, CDR2 YYDKDF, per germline (reference sequence). The CDR3 runs 15 residues. V gave up 4 bases and J gave up 11 bases; unmatched junction bases: 13. CDR3 loop: CATSTAGGADEQQYF. The CDR3 DNA sequence: TGTGCCACCAGCACAGCGGGGGGGGCCGACGAGCAGCAGTACTTC.

The chain recombines TRBV15 with TRBJ1-1; D is possibly TRBD1 (6 bases). From germline, CDR1 is LNHNV and CDR2 YYDKDF (reference sequence). V was shortened by 2 bases and J by 1 base, with 11 bases between the two germline ends. This CDR3 contains 15 residues. The CDR3 DNA reads as TGTGCCACCAGCAGAACCAGGGGCCAGAACACTGAAGCTTTCTTT. This gives the protein CATSRTRGQNTEAFF.

A remark on this clone: Different DNA sequences within this sample yield the same CDR3. The chain couples TRBV27 to TRBJ1-1; the D is unclear. This CDR3 contains 14 residues. CDR1 and CDR2 from the germline V gene are MNHEY and SMNVEV (reference sequence). Trimming took off 2 bases at V and 1 base at J, with 8 bases between the two ends. CDR3 residues: CASSLGRGNTEAFF. The CDR3 DNA reads as TGTGCCAGCAGTTTAGGCCGAGGGAACACTGAAGCTTTCTTT.